What follows are 12 T cell receptor beta chains derived from one specimen sequenced in a study of response to subunit inactivated influenza vaccine. Using its own MiXCR run on the RT-PCR reads, TCRdb lists one record per CDR3 protein. The table includes fewer than 750,000 distinct CDR3 sequences, 14% detected once. The sequenced sample was PBMCs from blood, obtained approximately 13 days after vaccination. The receptors here all came from a man over 45 who received an inactivated influenza vaccine.

The rearrangement links TRBV28 to TRBJ2-1; D not certain. Germline V gives CDR1 MDHEN, CDR2 SYDVKM. There are 15 residues in the CDR3. V was trimmed by 10 bases and J by 3 bases, leaving 19 bases between them. As DNA, the CDR3 is TGTGCCATCAGCTCCGGGCCCCACTGCTACAATGAGCAGTTCTTC. Protein product: CAISSGPHCYNEQFF.

A few counts support this clonotype. The CDR3 bases are TGTGCCAGCAGTTTATATCCCCGGGACCGCCGCTATGGCTACACCTTC. This sequence encodes CASSLYPRDRRYGYTF. V usage is TRBV27 and J usage is TRBJ1-2, with D possibly being TRBD1 (5 bases). This CDR3 is 16 amino acids long. Between the trimmed V and J ends, which lost 1 base and 4 bases, there was a span of 16 bases. Germline values: CDR1 MNHEY, CDR2 SMNVEV (reference sequence).

This clonotype occurred a few times. V gene TRBV20-1 combines with J gene TRBJ1-2; no reliable D call. V lost 1 base and J 8 bases, leaving 14 bases between the germline ends. CDR1 and CDR2 (germline): DFQATT, SNEGSKA (reference sequence). The CDR3 loop spans 13 amino acids. The CDR3: CSARVPGLGGYTF. The CDR3 DNA sequence: TGCAGTGCTAGAGTTCCGGGGTTGGGGGGCTACACCTTC.

Only a few counts were recorded for this clonotype. The chain has TRBV9 and TRBJ2-5; 9 nucleotides align to TRBD2. Losses at the gene ends were 1 base for V and 1 base for J; bases not matched to a gene: 11. Germline CDR1 reads SGDLS; CDR2 reads YYNGEE. The CDR3 length is 18 residues. The DNA of the CDR3 is TGTGCCAGCAGCGTATTTGCGGCTAGCGGGGAGGTCCAAGAGACCCAGTACTTC. This sequence encodes CASSVFAASGEVQETQYF.

The chain uses TRBV3-1 and TRBJ2-7, with no clear D. Between the trimmed V and J ends, which lost 3 bases and 9 bases, there was a span of 9 bases. Germline CDR1 is LGHDT and CDR2 is YNNKEL (reference sequence). This CDR3 has 11 residues. The CDR3 reads CASSHPGGQYF. The CDR3 DNA reads as TGTGCCAGCAGCCATCCGGGCGGGCAGTACTTC.

This clonotype occurred many times. V is TRBV10-3 and J is TRBJ2-5; D is perhaps TRBD2 (5 bases). V lost 4 bases and J lost 5, with 14 bases in between. The CDR3 loop spans 14 amino acids. Germline V gives CDR1 ENHRY, CDR2 SYGVKD. CDR3 bases: TGTGCCATCAGTGTGGCGGGTGGCAGGGAGACCCAGTACTTC. Translation: CAISVAGGRETQYF.

The gene calls are TRBV19 and TRBJ1-5, with D maybe TRBD1 (5 bases). The CDR3 runs 15 residues. Germline CDR1 is LNHDA and CDR2 is SQIVND (reference sequence). V was shortened by 9 bases and J by 6 bases, with 21 bases between the two germline ends. The CDR3 region has the DNA TGTGCCAGCTCTGGGGGGGTTCGAACGGGTCAGCCCCAGCATTTT. Protein: CASSGGVRTGQPQHF. Looking up the rest from reference TRBV19 and TRBJ1-5 gives the full variable domain: DGGITQSPKYLFRKEGQNVTLSCEQNLNHDAMYWYRQDPGQGLRLIYYSQIVNDFQKGDIAEGYSVSREKKESFPLTVTSAQKNPTAFYLCASSGGVRTGQPQHFGDGTRLSIL.

This clonotype was seen a few times. The CDR3 DNA is TGTGCCAGCAGCCAGGATTGGGGCGACGAGCAGTACTTC. This codes for CASSQDWGDEQYF. The rearrangement uses TRBV7-9 and TRBJ2-7; tentatively, D is TRBD1 (5 bases). Trimming pared 5 bases from V and 5 bases from J, leaving 13 bases between. CDR1 and CDR2 from the germline V gene are SEHNR and FQNEAQ (reference sequence). CDR3 size: 13 residues.

The chain carries TRBV7-2 and TRBJ2-2, with 7 nucleotides matching TRBD1. Germline CDR1 and CDR2: SGHTA and FQGNSA. The CDR3 is 15 residues long. Trimming at V came to 2 bases and at J to 4 bases, leaving 4 bases not matched to a gene. CDR3 bases: TGTGCCAGCAGCTTAAGACGGACAGGCACCGGGGAGCTGTTTTTT. It translates to CASSLRRTGTGELFF.

This clonotype showed up many times. The V call is TRBV5-1, the J call TRBJ1-1; D is uncertain. The CDR3 sequence is 13 residues long. Trimming left V 2 bases short and J 2 bases short, with 7 bases between. From germline, CDR1 is SGHRS and CDR2 YFSETQ. CDR3 protein: CASSLDANTEAFF. DNA of the CDR3: TGCGCCAGCAGCTTAGATGCCAACACTGAAGCTTTCTTT.

This clonotype has just a few counts. The V and J genes are TRBV12-3 or TRBV12-4 and TRBJ2-7, with 9 bases matching TRBD2. The CDR3 is 15 amino acids. Trimming removed 4 bases from V and 5 bases from J; junction bases left unmatched: 9. CDR3 in DNA: TGTGCCAGCAGTTACCTTAGCGGGAGCGTCCACGAGCAGTACTTC. Translating gives CASSYLSGSVHEQYF.

This clonotype has only a few counts. The genes are TRBV6-1 and TRBJ1-5; 9 positions match TRBD1. The V segment lost 5 bases and the J segment 9 bases; nucleotides outside the gene matches: 8. CDR1 and CDR2 (germline): MNHNS, SASEGT. The CDR3 extends over 14 amino acids. The CDR3 loop is CASSLTGGQWPQHF. The CDR3, as DNA: TGTGCCAGCAGTCTTACAGGGGGCCAATGGCCCCAGCATTTT.